Listed below are T cell receptor beta chains from one sample, sequenced in a study of blood T cell repertoires in COVID-19. Using immunoSEQ multiplex PCR, the repertoire was profiled, and TCRdb retains in-frame clones only, with some absent. The sample lists approximately 280,000 clones; around 85% were seen once. The material sequenced was PBMCs or T cells enriched from blood (not recorded which). The receptors here all came from a woman between 35 and 50 years old who had recovered from COVID-19. The CDR3 runs from the conserved cysteine through the conserved F or W. Some rows mark clone size as missing; the rest say once, few, many or name a class of expanded clone.

TRBV24-1	NA	17	TRBJ2-2	CATSDAQGGGYTGELFF
TRBV6-5	NA	15	TRBJ2-7	CASRPRGGRSNEQYF
TRBV19	NA	15	TRBJ1-5	CASSLTTGLGQPQHF
TRBV6-5	NA	13	TRBJ1-2	CASSRGIRNGYTF
TRBV7-9	NA	13	TRBJ2-1	CASSLGGPNEQFF
TRBV29-1	NA	12	TRBJ2-1	CSVDVPGNEQFF
TRBV19	NA	17	TRBJ2-1	CASSSTSGRRRYNEQFF
TRBV7-2	NA	16	TRBJ2-5	CASSLLGAGLKETQYF
TRBV27	NA	15	TRBJ1-4	CASSLSAFANEKLFF
TRBV2	NA	17	TRBJ2-7	CASSVGVPSGSSYEQYF
TRBV9	NA	14	TRBJ2-7	CASSVGGSSYEQYF
TRBV14	NA	14	TRBJ1-2	CASSQGAVNYGYTF
TRBV2	NA	12	TRBJ1-2	CASGRADYGYTF
TRBV7-9	NA	13	TRBJ1-6	CASSLGANSPLHF
TRBV27	NA	15	TRBJ2-2	CASAAGTGNTGELFF
TRBV2	NA	18	TRBJ2-7	CASSEDADLAASSYEQYF
TRBV7-2	NA	14	TRBJ2-5	CASSRLAGQETQYF
TRBV11-2	NA	16	TRBJ2-7	CASSARTSGSLYEQYF
TRBV7-2	NA	15	TRBJ2-7	CASSPTSGSAYEQYF
TRBV24-1	NA	16	TRBJ2-3	CATSDAQRRGTDTQYF
TRBV11-2	NA	15	TRBJ2-2	CASSLDSAHTGELFF
TRBV19	NA	15	TRBJ2-1	CASSLTVLAGNEQFF
TRBV5-1	NA	13	TRBJ2-7	CASSLDISYEQYF
TRBV18	NA	18	TRBJ2-3	CASSPLTTSGRSTDTQYF
TRBV27	NA	15	TRBJ2-7	CASSNGGAKAYEQYF
TRBV30	few	13	TRBJ1-6	CAWTGTGTAPLHF
TRBV7-9	NA	17	TRBJ1-1	CASSIRGQKDPNTEAFF
TRBV18	NA	16	TRBJ2-3	CASSPPGQGRGDTQYF
TRBV7-9	once	13	TRBJ1-1	CASSMTVNTEAFF
TRBV19	NA	12	TRBJ1-2	CASTAPGNGYTF
TRBV6-5	NA	13	TRBJ2-7	CASRITSSYEQYF
TRBV4-1	NA	18	TRBJ2-5	CASSQVAQGAGEQETQYF
TRBV28	NA	14	TRBJ2-7	CASRGRTGHYEQYF
TRBV7-2	few	15	TRBJ1-4	CASSFGQATNEKLFF
TRBV21-1	once	14	TRBJ2-7	CASSKCGTLYEQYF
TRBV6-2/TRBV6-3	NA	17	TRBJ2-5	CASSYPSDRIAQETQYF
TRBV28	NA	16	TRBJ2-5	CASSFRQGGYQETQYF
TRBV9	NA	15	TRBJ2-1	CASSSGLAEDNEQFF
TRBV7-6	few	14	TRBJ2-7	CASSLVAGYYEQYF
TRBV7-3	NA	17	TRBJ2-7	CASSLGPSREYGYEQYF
TRBV24-1	NA	19	TRBJ2-1	CATSDNCICGTGGYNEQFF
TRBV9	NA	19	TRBJ2-2	CASSPLPGLADSRAGELFF
TRBV4-1	NA	13	TRBJ2-5	CASSQGTSGTQYF
TRBV7-8	NA	16	TRBJ1-2	CASSLVKGTGNYGYTF
TRBV6-5	NA	15	TRBJ2-1	CASSLDRDTYNEQFF
TRBV7-9	NA	17	TRBJ2-5	CASSLTRPAGVLETQYF
TRBV29-1	NA	13	TRBJ2-2	CSGGTGVTGELFF
TRBV9	NA	17	TRBJ2-2	CASSVVPGLAGTGELFF
TRBV6-6	NA	15	TRBJ1-3	CASSGRGQPGNTIYF
TRBV28	NA	12	TRBJ1-2	CASRGQNYGYTF